Included here is one T cell receptor (beta chain) sequence, with context. TCRdb's table, derived via immunoSEQ multiplex PCR, lists solely in-frame clones and lacks some. The data show approximately 120,000 clones, more than 65% seen once. This record comes from a study of blood T cell repertoires in COVID-19. This CDR3 has 14 residues. Germline V CDR1 and CDR2: SGDLS, YYNGEE. V dropped 0 bases and J dropped 5 bases, with 9 bases sitting between them. V gene TRBV9 combines with J gene TRBJ2-1; perhaps TRBD2 as D (6 bases). The sequence derives from a woman over 75 with active or convalescent COVID-19. The sequencing sample was made of peripheral blood. CDR3 sequence reads: CASSVGGLNNEQFF. The DNA for the CDR3 is TGTGCCAGCAGCGTAGGCGGACTAAACAATGAGCAGTTCTTC. The full variable domain, completed using reference TRBV9 and TRBJ2-1, is DSGVTQTPKHLITATGQRVTLRCSPRSGDLSVYWYQQSLDQGLQFLIQYYNGEERAKGNILERFSAQQFPDLHSELNLSSLELGDSALYFCASSVGGLNNEQFFGPGTRLTVL.